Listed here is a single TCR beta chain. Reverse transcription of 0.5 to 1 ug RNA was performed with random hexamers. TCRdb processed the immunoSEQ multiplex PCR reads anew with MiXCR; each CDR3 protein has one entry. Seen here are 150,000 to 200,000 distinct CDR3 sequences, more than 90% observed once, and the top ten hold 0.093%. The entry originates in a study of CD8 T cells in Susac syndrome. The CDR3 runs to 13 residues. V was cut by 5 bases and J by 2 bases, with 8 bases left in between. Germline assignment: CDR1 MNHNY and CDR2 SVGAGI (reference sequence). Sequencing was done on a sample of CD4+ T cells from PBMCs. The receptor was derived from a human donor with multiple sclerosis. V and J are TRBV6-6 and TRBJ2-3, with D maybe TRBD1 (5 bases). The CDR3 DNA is TGTGCCAGCAGTCCAGGGTTCACAGATACGCAGTATTTT. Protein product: CASSPGFTDTQYF.